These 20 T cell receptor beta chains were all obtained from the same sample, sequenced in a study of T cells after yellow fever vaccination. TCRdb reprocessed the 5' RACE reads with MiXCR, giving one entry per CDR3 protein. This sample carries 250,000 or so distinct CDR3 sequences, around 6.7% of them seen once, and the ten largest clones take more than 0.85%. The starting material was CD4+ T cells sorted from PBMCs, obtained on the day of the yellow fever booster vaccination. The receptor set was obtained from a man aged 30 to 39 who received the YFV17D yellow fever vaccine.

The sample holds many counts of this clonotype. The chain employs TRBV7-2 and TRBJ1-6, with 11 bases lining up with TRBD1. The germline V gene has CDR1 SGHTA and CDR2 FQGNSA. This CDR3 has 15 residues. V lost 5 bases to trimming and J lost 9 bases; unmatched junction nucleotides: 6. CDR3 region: CASSTDRGLSSPLHF. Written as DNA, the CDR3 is TGTGCCAGCAGCACGGACAGGGGGCTTAGTTCACCCCTCCACTTT.

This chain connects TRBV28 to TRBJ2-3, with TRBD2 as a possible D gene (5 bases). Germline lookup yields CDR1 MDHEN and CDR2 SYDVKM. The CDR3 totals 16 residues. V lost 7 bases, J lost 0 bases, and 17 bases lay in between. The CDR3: CASTSPSGPSTDTQYF. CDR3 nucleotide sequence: TGTGCCAGCACTTCACCAAGCGGACCAAGCACAGATACGCAGTATTTT.

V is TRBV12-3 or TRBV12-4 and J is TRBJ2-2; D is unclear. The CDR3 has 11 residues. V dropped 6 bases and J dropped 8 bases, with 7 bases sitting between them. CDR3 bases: TGTGCCAGCAGAGCCGGAGGGGAGCTGTTTTTT. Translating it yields CASRAGGELFF.

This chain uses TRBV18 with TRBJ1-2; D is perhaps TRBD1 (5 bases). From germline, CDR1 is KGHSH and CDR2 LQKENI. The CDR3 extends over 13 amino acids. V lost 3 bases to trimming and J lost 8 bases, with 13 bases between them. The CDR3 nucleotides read TGTGCCAGCTCACCCGACAGATCTTCGGGCTACACCTTC. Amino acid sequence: CASSPDRSSGYTF.

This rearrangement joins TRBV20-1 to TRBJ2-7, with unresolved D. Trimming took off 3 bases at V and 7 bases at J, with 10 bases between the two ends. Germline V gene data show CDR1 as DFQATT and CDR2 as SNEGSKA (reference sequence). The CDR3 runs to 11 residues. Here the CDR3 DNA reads TGCAGTGCTAGTGCCCCCGGGGAGCAGTACTTC. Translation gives CSASAPGEQYF.

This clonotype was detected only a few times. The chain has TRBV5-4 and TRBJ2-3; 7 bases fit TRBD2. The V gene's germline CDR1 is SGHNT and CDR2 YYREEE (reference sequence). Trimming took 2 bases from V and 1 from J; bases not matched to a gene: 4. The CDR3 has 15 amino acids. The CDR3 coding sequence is TGTGCCAGCAGCTTTCCCAGCGGGGGCACAGATACGCAGTATTTT. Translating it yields CASSFPSGGTDTQYF. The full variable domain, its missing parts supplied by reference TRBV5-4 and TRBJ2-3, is ETGVTQSPTHLIKTRGQQVTLRCSSQSGHNTVSWYQQALGQGPQFIFQYYREEENGRGNFPPRFSGLQFPNYSSELNVNALELDDSALYLCASSFPSGGTDTQYFGPGTRLTVL.

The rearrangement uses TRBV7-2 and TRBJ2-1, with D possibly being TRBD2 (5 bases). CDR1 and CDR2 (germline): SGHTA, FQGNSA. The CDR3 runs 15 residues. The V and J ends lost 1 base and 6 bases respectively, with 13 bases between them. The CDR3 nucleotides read TGTGCCAGCAGCTTAGAAGCGGCCTTTAGCAATGAGCAGTTCTTC. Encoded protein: CASSLEAAFSNEQFF. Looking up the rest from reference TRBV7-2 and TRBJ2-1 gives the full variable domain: GAGVSQSPSNKVTEKGKDVELRCDPISGHTALYWYRQSLGQGLEFLIYFQGNSAPDKSGLPSDRFSAERTGGSVSTLTIQRTQQEDSAVYLCASSLEAAFSNEQFFGPGTRLTVL.

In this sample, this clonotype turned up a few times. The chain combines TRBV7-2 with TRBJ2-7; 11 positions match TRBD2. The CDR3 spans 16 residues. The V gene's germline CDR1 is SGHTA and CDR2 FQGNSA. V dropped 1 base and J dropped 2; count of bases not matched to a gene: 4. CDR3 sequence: CASSLGSGRAPYEQYF. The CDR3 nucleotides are TGTGCCAGCAGCTTAGGTAGCGGGAGGGCCCCCTACGAGCAGTACTTC.

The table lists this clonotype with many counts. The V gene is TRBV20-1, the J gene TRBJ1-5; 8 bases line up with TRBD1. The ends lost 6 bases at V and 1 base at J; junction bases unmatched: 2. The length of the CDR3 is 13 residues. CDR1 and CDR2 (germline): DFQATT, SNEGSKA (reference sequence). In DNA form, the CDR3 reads TGCAGTGCACGGACAGGGAGCAATCAGCCCCAGCATTTT. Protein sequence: CSARTGSNQPQHF.

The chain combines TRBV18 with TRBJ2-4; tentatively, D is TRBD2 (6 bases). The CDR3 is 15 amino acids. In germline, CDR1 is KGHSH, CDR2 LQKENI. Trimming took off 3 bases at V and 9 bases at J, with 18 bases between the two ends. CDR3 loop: CASSPHSRGMAIQYF. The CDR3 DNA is TGTGCCAGCTCACCCCATTCGCGGGGAATGGCCATTCAGTACTTC.

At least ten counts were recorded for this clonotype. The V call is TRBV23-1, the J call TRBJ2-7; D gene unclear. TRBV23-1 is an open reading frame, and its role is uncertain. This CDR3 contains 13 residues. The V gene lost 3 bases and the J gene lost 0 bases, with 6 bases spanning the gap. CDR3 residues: CASSHFPSYEQYF. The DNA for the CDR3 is TGCGCCAGCAGTCATTTTCCCTCCTACGAGCAGTACTTC.

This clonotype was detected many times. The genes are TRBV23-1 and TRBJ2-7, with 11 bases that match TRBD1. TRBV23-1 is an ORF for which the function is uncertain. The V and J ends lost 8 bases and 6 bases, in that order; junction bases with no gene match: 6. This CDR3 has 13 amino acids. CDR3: CASGTGGCGEQYF. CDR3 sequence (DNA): TGCGCCAGCGGGACAGGGGGTTGTGGCGAGCAGTACTTC.

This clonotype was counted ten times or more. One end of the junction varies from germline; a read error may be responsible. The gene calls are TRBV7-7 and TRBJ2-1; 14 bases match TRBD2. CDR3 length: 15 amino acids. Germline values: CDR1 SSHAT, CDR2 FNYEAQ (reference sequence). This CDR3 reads CASSLGLAGVSEQFF. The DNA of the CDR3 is TGTGCTAGCAGCCTGGGACTAGCGGGAGTGAGTGAGCAGTTCTTC.

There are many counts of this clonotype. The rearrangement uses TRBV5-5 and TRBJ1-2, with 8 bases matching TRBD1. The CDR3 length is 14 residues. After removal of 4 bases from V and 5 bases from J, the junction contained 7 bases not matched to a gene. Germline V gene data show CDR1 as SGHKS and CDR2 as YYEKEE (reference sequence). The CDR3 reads CASSPRGLEYGYTF. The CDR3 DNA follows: TGTGCCAGCAGCCCCAGGGGGCTAGAATATGGCTACACCTTC. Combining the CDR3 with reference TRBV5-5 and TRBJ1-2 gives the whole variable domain DAGVTQSPTHLIKTRGQQVTLRCSPISGHKSVSWYQQVLGQGPQFIFQYYEKEERGRGNFPDRFSARQFPNYSSELNVNALLLGDSALYLCASSPRGLEYGYTFGSGTRLTVV.

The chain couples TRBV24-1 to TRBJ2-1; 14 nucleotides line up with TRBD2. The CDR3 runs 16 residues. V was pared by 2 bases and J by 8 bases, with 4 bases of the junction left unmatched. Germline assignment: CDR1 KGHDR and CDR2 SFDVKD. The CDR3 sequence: CATSDSGLAGEDEQFF. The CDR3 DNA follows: TGTGCCACCAGTGATTCGGGACTAGCGGGAGAAGATGAGCAGTTCTTC.

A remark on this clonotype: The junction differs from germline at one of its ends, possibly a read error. The DNA of the CDR3 is TGTCCCAGCAGAATAGCGGGCTCCCGGGATACGCAGTATTTT. Translating gives CPSRIAGSRDTQYF. The chain is built from TRBV6-1 and TRBJ2-3; 7 bases align to TRBD2. CDR1 is MNHNS, CDR2 SASEGT, per germline. This CDR3 is built from 14 residues.

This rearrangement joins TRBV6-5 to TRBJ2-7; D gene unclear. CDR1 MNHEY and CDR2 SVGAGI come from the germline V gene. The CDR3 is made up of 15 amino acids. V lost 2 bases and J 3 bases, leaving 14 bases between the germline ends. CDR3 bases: TGTGCCAGCAGTTACAACCGGTACATGCTCTACGAGCAGTACTTC. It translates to CASSYNRYMLYEQYF.

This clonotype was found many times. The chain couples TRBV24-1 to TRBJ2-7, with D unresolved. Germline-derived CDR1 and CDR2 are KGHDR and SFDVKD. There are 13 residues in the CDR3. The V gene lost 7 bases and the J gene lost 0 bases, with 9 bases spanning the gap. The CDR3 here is CATRAGSSYEQYF. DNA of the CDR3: TGTGCCACCAGGGCTGGAAGCTCCTACGAGCAGTACTTC.

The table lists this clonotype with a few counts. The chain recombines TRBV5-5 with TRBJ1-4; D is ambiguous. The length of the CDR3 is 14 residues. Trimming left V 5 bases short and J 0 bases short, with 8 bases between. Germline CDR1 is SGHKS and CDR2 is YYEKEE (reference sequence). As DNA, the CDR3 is TGTGCCAGCAGTTTCGACGCAACTAATGAAAAACTGTTTTTT. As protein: CASSFDATNEKLFF.

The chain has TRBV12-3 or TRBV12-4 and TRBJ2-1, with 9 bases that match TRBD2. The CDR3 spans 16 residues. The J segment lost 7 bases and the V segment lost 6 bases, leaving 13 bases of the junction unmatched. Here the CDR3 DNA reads TGTGCCAGCAGGCCGCTAGGTAGCGGGAGAGGGAATGAGCAGTTCTTC. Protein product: CASRPLGSGRGNEQFF.